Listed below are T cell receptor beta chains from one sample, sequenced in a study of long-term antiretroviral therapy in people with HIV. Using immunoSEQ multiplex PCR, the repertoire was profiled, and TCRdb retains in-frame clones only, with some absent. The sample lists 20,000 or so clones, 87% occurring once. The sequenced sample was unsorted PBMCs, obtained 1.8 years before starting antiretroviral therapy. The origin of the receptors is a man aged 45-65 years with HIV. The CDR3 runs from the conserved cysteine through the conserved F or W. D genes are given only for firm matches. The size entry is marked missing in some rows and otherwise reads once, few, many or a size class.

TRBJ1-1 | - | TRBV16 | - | TGTGCCAGCAGTTACTTCGGGGGGACTGAAGCTTTCTTT | CASSYFGGTEAFF
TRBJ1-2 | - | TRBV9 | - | TGTGCCAGCAGCCCCGCGGGGGCTGGCTATGGCTACACCTTC | CASSPAGAGYGYTF
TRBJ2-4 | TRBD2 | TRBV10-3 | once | TGTGCCATCAGCCCGGGACTAGCGGGAGGCATTCAGTACTTC | CAISPGLAGGIQYF
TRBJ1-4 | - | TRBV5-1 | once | TGCGCCAGCAGCTTGGGAGCAACTAATGAAAAACTGTTTTTT | CASSLGATNEKLFF
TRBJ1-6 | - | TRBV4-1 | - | TGCGCCAGCAGCCCCCAAGCGGTTTCACCCCTCCACTTT | CASSPQAVSPLHF
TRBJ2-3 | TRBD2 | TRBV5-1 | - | TGCGCCAGCAGCTTCCAGGGTAGCGGGGTTACAGATACGCAGTATTTT | CASSFQGSGVTDTQYF
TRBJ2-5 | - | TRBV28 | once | TGTGCCAGCAGTTTGCAGTCGGTGGTGGAGACCCAGTACTTC | CASSLQSVVETQYF
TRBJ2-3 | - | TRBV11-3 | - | TGTGCCAGCAGCTCGGGGGCTAGCACAGATACGCAGTATTTT | CASSSGASTDTQYF
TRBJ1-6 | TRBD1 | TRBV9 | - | TGTGCCAGCAGCCCGACCGGGACAGGACTTAATTCACCCCTCCACTTT | CASSPTGTGLNSPLHF
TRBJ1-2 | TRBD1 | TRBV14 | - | TGTGCCAGCAGCCAGGACAGGAACTATGGCTACACCTTC | CASSQDRNYGYTF
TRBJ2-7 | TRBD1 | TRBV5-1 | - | TGCGCCAGCTCAGCAAGGGGACAGGGAATGAACGAGCAGTACTTC | CASSARGQGMNEQYF
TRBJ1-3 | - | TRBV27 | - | TGTGCCAGCAGTCCCCGACCGGTCCCCCCTGGAAACACCATATATTTT | CASSPRPVPPGNTIYF
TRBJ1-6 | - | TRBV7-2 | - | TGTGCCAGCAGCTTAATGGGGGTGGGTAATTCACCCCTCCACTTT | CASSLMGVGNSPLHF
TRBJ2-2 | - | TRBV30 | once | TGTGCCTGGAGCGTACAGCTGAACACCGGGGAGCTGTTTTTT | CAWSVQLNTGELFF
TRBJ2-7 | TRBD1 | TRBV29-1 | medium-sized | TGCAGCGTGAGACAGGGGGCTAGCGAGCAGTACTTC | CSVRQGASEQYF
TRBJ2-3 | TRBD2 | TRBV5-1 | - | TGCGCCAGCAAAGGGAGTACTAGCGGGGGGGATACGCAGTATTTT | CASKGSTSGGDTQYF
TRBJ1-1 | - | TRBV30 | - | TGTGCCTGGAGTGACTGGGGGACTGAAGCTTTCTTT | CAWSDWGTEAFF
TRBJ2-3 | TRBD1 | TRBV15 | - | TGTGCCACCAGCTCTGGGACAGGGTTCACAGATACGCAGTATTTT | CATSSGTGFTDTQYF
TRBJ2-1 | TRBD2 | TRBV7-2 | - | TGTGCCAGCAGCTCCCCCGACCTAGCGGGAGAGAATGAGCAGTTCTTC | CASSSPDLAGENEQFF
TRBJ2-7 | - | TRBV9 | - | TGTGCCAGCAGCGTAGGGGTAACAGCGTACGAGCAGTACTTC | CASSVGVTAYEQYF
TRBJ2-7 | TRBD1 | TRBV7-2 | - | TGTGCCAGCAGCCCCGACAGGGGCGGCCGCGAGCAGTACTTC | CASSPDRGGREQYF
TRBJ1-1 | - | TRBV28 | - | TGTGCCAGCAGTCTTAGGACAGCCGGGGGCACTGAAGCTTTCTTT | CASSLRTAGGTEAFF
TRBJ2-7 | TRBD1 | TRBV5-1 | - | TGCGCCAGCAGTATGGAGCAGGGGGTAGACGAGCAGTACTTC | CASSMEQGVDEQYF
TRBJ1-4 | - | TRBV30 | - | TGTGCCTGGAGTGTACTTGGGGGTGAAAAACTGTTTTTT | CAWSVLGGEKLFF
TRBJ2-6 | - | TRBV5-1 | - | TGCGCCAGCAGCTCCCCCAAGGACGCATGGACGGGGGCCAACGTCCTGACTTTC | CASSSPKDAWTGANVLTF
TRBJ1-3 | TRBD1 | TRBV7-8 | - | TGTGCCAGCAGCTTAGTGGGACAGGGCCTCTCTGGAAACACCATATATTTT | CASSLVGQGLSGNTIYF
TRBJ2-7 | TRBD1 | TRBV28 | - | TGTGCCAGCAGTCCGGACAGGGGAAACTACGAGCAGTACTTC | CASSPDRGNYEQYF
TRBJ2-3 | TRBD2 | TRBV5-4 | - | TGTGCCAGCAGCCCCCAGTCGGGAGGGGCAGATACGCAGTATTTT | CASSPQSGGADTQYF